A single sample is the source of the 9 T cell receptor beta chains below, sequenced in a study of molecular identifiers for immune sequencing clone quantification. TCRdb called the PCR reads again in MiXCR, with one record for every CDR3 protein. In the table there are about 320,000 distinct CDR3 sequences, about 22% of which are singletons. The sample consisted of naive CD8+ T cells from blood, with Jurkat cell RNA spiked in. Subset described: FACS-sorted CD8+CD4-CCR7+CD45RA+ naive T cells. These receptors all stem from a human donor in good health. Some libraries in this study had Jurkat cell RNA spiked in.

There are many counts of this clonotype. The genes are TRBV13 and TRBJ1-4; 8 bases agree with TRBD1. CDR1 and CDR2 (germline): PRHDT, FYEKMQ (reference sequence). CDR3 size: 15 residues. J gave up 7 bases and V 4 bases, and 8 bases lay outside the gene matches. CDR3 sequence reads: CASSSGQGRGEKLFF. CDR3 DNA sequence: TGTGCCAGCAGCTCCGGACAGGGTAGGGGTGAAAAACTGTTTTTT.

This clonotype was seen only a few times. The CDR3 sequence: CASSLPGARQETQYF. As DNA, the CDR3 is TGTGCCAGCAGCTTACCGGGGGCCAGGCAAGAGACCCAGTACTTC. V gene TRBV7-9 combines with J gene TRBJ2-5; TRBD1 or TRBD2 may be the D gene (6 bases each). V was shortened by 2 bases and J by 2 bases, with 12 bases between the two germline ends. Germline V gene lookup returns CDR1 SEHNR and CDR2 FQNEAQ (reference sequence). This CDR3 contains 15 residues.

This clonotype was detected many times. The chain recombines TRBV29-1 with TRBJ1-1, with D hard to call. The CDR3 is 15 residues long. Germline CDR1 SQVTM, CDR2 ANQGSEA. Trimming took off 8 bases at V and 6 bases at J, with 25 bases between the two ends. Here the CDR3 DNA reads TGCAGCCCCAGCCGGGCCGGTGCTTATGGAGCTGAAGCTTTCTTT. Translation: CSPSRAGAYGAEAFF.

V and J are TRBV27 and TRBJ2-6; 7 bases are shared with TRBD1. The CDR3 sequence is 17 residues long. CDR1 is MNHEY, CDR2 SMNVEV, per germline (reference sequence). J was trimmed by 0 bases and V by 2 bases; bases with no gene match: 4. Written as DNA, the CDR3 is TGTGCCAGCAGTTTAAGGACAGGAATCTCTGGGGCCAACGTCCTGACTTTC. It specifies CASSLRTGISGANVLTF. The full variable domain, completed using reference TRBV27 and TRBJ2-6, is EAQVTQNPRYLITVTGKKLTVTCSQNMNHEYMSWYRQDPGLGLRQIYYSMNVEVTDKGDVPEGYKVSRKEKRNFPLILESPSPNQTSLYFCASSLRTGISGANVLTFGAGSRLTVL.

The gene calls are TRBV20-1 and TRBJ2-7, with 9 bases lining up with TRBD1. CDR1 and CDR2 from the germline V gene are DFQATT and SNEGSKA (reference sequence). The CDR3 is 15 residues long. The J segment lost 1 base and the V segment lost 3 bases, leaving 7 bases of the junction unmatched. CDR3 sequence (DNA): TGCAGTGCTAGGGGCCGGGACAGGGTTTCCTACGAGCAGTACTTC. The encoded protein is CSARGRDRVSYEQYF.

This clonotype was found many times. This rearrangement joins TRBV9 to TRBJ2-2, with a weak D call TRBD2 (5 bases). Germline V lookup: CDR1 SGDLS, CDR2 YYNGEE. CDR3 size: 16 residues. V was trimmed by 1 base and J by 4 bases, leaving 14 bases between them. The CDR3 region is CASSVISGSTTGELFF. In nucleotides, the CDR3 is TGTGCCAGCAGCGTAATCAGCGGCAGTACCACCGGGGAGCTGTTTTTT.

This sequence joins TRBV7-2 and TRBJ1-2; D unresolved. From germline, CDR1 is SGHTA and CDR2 FQGNSA. The CDR3 sequence is 11 residues long. Trimming shortened V by 4 bases and J by 7 bases, and 7 bases separated the two germline ends. In DNA form, the CDR3 reads TGTGCCAGCAGCTCCATTTTTGGCTACACCTTC. Its protein is CASSSIFGYTF.

The V and J genes are TRBV19 and TRBJ2-7, with TRBD1 as a possible D gene (5 bases). CDR1 and CDR2 (germline): LNHDA, SQIVND (reference sequence). The CDR3 sequence is 15 residues long. Trimming pared 3 bases from V and 2 bases from J, leaving 14 bases between. In nucleotides, the CDR3 is TGTGCCAGTAGTATTTGGCAGGGAACCACCTACGAGCAGTACTTC. Translated, it gives CASSIWQGTTYEQYF.

As to this clonotype: This may be a read error, as it is one base from a much larger clone. The chain combines TRBV11-2 with TRBJ2-5; D is ambiguous. Germline loops: CDR1 SGHAT, CDR2 FQNNGV. CDR3 length: 13 residues. V was trimmed by 2 bases and J by 1 base, leaving 5 bases between them. Here the CDR3 DNA reads TGTGCCAGCAGCTTACCCCGCCAAGAGACCCAGTACTTC. It encodes CASSLPRQETQYF.